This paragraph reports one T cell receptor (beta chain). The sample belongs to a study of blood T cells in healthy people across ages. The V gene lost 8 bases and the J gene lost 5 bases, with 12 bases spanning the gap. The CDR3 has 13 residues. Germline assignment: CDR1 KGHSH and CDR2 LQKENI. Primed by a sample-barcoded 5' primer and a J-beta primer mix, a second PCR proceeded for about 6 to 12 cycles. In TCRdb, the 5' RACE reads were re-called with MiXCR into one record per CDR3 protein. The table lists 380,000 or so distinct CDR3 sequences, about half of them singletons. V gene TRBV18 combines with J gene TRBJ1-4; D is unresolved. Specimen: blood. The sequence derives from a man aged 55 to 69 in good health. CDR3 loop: CASTKGKNEKLFF. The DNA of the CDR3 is TGTGCCAGCACCAAGGGAAAAAATGAAAAACTGTTTTTT.